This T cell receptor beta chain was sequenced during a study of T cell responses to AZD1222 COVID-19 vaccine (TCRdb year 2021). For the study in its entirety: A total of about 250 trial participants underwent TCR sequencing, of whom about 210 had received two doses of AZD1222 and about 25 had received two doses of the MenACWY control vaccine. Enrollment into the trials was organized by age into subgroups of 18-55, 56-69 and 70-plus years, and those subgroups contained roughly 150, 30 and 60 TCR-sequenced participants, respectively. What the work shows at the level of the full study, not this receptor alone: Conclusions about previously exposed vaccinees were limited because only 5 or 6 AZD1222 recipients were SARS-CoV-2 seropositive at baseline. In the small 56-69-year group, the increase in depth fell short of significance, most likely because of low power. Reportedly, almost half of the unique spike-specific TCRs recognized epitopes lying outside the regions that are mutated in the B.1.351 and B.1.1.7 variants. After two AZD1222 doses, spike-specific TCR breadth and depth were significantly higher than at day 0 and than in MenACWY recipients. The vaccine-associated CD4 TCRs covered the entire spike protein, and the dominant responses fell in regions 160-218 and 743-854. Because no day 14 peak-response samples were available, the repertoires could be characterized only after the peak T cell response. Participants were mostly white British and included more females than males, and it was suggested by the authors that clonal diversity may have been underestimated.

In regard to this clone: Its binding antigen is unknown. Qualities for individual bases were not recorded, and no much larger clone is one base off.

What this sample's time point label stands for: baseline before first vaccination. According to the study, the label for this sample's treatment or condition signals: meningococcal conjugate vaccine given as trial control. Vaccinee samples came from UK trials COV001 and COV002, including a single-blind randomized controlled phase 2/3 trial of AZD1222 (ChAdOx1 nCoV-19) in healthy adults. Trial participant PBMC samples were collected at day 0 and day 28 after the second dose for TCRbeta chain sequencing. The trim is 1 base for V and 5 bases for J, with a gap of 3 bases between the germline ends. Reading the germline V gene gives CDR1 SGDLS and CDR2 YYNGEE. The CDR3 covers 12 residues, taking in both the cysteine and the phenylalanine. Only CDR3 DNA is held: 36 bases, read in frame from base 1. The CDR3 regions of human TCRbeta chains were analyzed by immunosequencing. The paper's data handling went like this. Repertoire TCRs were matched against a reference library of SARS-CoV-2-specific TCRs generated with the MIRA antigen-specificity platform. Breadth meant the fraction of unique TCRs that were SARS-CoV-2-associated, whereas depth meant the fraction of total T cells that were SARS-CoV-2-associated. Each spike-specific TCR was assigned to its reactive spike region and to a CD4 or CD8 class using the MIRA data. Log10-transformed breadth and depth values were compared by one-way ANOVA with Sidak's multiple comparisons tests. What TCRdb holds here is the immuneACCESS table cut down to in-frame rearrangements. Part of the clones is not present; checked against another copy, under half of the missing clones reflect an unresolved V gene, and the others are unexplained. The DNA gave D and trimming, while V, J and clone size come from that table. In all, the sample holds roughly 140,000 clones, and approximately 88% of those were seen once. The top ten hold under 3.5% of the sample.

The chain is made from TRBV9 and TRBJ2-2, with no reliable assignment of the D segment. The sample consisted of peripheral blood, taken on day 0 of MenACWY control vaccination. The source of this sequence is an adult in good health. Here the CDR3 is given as CASSVITGELFF. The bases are TGTGCCAGCAGCGTAATAACCGGGGAGCTGTTTTTT.